The 27 T cell receptor beta chains presented below share a single source sample, sequenced in a study of tumor-infiltrating lymphocytes in localized non-small cell lung cancer. Sequencing used immunoSEQ multiplex PCR; TCRdb keeps in-frame clones, though not all of them. The profile shows roughly 12,000 clones, approximately 80% of them singletons. Sequencing was performed on uninvolved lung tissue not adjacent to the tumor. The receptors shown here come from a human donor with non-small cell lung cancer.

The V gene is TRBV19, the J gene TRBJ1-1; no definite D call. CDR1 and CDR2 from the germline V gene are LNHDA and SQIVND (reference sequence). Trimming took 8 bases from V and 5 from J, leaving 15 bases between them. The CDR3 is 13 residues long. CDR3 region: CASETRGGTEAFF. In DNA form, the CDR3 reads TGTGCCAGTGAAACCCGGGGAGGGACTGAAGCTTTCTTT.

This clone was seen a single time. V is TRBV4-2 and J is TRBJ1-1, with TRBD1 matching over 8 bases. The V gene's germline CDR1 is LGHNA and CDR2 YNFKEQ. The CDR3 loop spans 12 amino acids. The V segment lost 1 base and the J segment 8 bases; nucleotides outside the gene matches: 0. This CDR3 reads CASSQGQGEAFF. The CDR3 nucleotides read TGTGCCAGCAGCCAAGGACAGGGGGAAGCTTTCTTT.

V and J are TRBV19 and TRBJ1-5; D ambiguous. Deletions cut 0 bases from V and 5 bases from J, with 5 bases between. Germline lookup yields CDR1 LNHDA and CDR2 SQIVND (reference sequence). The CDR3 covers 13 residues. The CDR3 DNA sequence: TGTGCCAGTAGTATAGATCGGGATCAGCCCCAGCATTTT. This sequence encodes CASSIDRDQPQHF. The entire variable domain, with the rest obtained from reference TRBV19 and TRBJ1-5, is as follows: DGGITQSPKYLFRKEGQNVTLSCEQNLNHDAMYWYRQDPGQGLRLIYYSQIVNDFQKGDIAEGYSVSREKKESFPLTVTSAQKNPTAFYLCASSIDRDQPQHFGDGTRLSIL.

The rearrangement joins TRBV7-9 to TRBJ2-1; TRBD1 matches at 7 bases. The CDR3 has 16 amino acids. Per germline, CDR1 SEHNR and CDR2 FQNEAQ (reference sequence). The ends lost 5 bases at V and 2 bases at J; junction bases unmatched: 9. This CDR3 is CASSPPPGQTYNEQFF. Written as DNA, the CDR3 is TGTGCCAGCAGCCCACCTCCGGGACAGACCTACAATGAGCAGTTCTTC.

The V gene is TRBV5-1, the J gene TRBJ1-2; D is unclear. The CDR3 contains 12 residues. Germline CDR1 SGHRS, CDR2 YFSETQ. The ends were cut back, 5 bases at V and 6 bases at J, with 11 bases in the middle. CDR3 in amino acids: CASRNEGDGYTF. The CDR3 DNA is TGCGCCAGCAGAAATGAGGGAGATGGCTACACCTTC.

The gene calls are TRBV5-1 and TRBJ1-1, with D perhaps TRBD1 (6 bases). Germline loops: CDR1 SGHRS, CDR2 YFSETQ. The CDR3 consists of 14 residues. Trimming stripped 0 bases from V and 7 bases from J, with 13 bases between. This CDR3 is CASSLEGGGGEAFF. DNA for the CDR3: TGCGCCAGCAGCTTGGAAGGGGGAGGAGGTGAAGCTTTCTTT. Complete variable domain (other parts from reference TRBV5-1 and TRBJ1-1): KAGVTQTPRYLIKTRGQQVTLSCSPISGHRSVSWYQQTPGQGLQFLFEYFSETQRNKGNFPGRFSGRQFSNSRSEMNVSTLELGDSALYLCASSLEGGGGEAFFGQGTRLTVV.

This chain links TRBV2 with TRBJ1-1; possible D gene TRBD1, 6 bases. Per the germline V gene, CDR1 is SNHLY and CDR2 is FYNNEI. The CDR3 has 12 amino acids. Trimming took off 7 bases at V and 4 bases at J, with 10 bases between the two ends. CDR3 in amino acids: CASNQGSTEAFF. As DNA, the CDR3 is TGTGCCAGCAACCAGGGGTCCACTGAAGCTTTCTTT.

The sample holds one count of this clone. The chain couples TRBV30 to TRBJ2-1; 7 nucleotides agree with TRBD2. Trimming took 5 bases from V and 4 from J; bases not matched to a gene: 5. The germline CDR1 and CDR2 sequences are GTSNPN and SVGIG (reference sequence). The CDR3 contains 13 residues. CDR3 region: CAWCGGGYNEQFF. CDR3 sequence (DNA): TGTGCCTGGTGCGGGGGAGGTTACAATGAGCAGTTCTTC. The full variable domain, rest sourced from reference TRBV30 and TRBJ2-1, is SQTIHQWPATLVQPVGSPLSLECTVEGTSNPNLYWYRQAAGRGLQLLFYSVGIGQISSEVPQNLSASRPQDRQFILSSKKLLLSDSGFYLCAWCGGGYNEQFFGPGTRLTVL.

In its sample, this clone was seen a few times. The rearrangement joins TRBV5-4 to TRBJ2-1, with D possibly matching TRBD2 (6 bases). Germline V gene data show CDR1 as SGHNT and CDR2 as YYREEE (reference sequence). The CDR3 runs 16 residues. V gave up 4 bases and J gave up 1 base, with 15 bases separating them. This CDR3 reads CASSPQEGQSYNEQFF. CDR3 nucleotide sequence: TGTGCCAGCAGCCCCCAGGAGGGCCAGTCCTACAATGAGCAGTTCTTC.

The chain recombines TRBV29-1 with TRBJ2-3; unclear D gene. Trimming left V 5 bases short and J 0 bases short, with 9 bases between. The germline V gene has CDR1 SQVTM and CDR2 ANQGSEA. The CDR3 spans 13 residues. CDR3: CSVTMRSTDTQYF. Written as DNA, the CDR3 is TGCAGCGTTACAATGAGGAGCACAGATACGCAGTATTTT.

This clone is medium-sized in the sample. CDR3 loop: CASSLLQGNGVEAFF. The CDR3 DNA reads TGTGCCAGCAGTCTACTACAGGGGAATGGGGTTGAAGCTTTCTTT. V is TRBV6-1 and J is TRBJ1-1; 7 bases align to TRBD1. This CDR3 has 15 residues. Unmatched junction bases numbered 13, after V lost 5 bases and J lost 7 bases. CDR1 is MNHNS and CDR2 is SASEGT in the germline V gene.

This chain uses TRBV9 with TRBJ1-1; D is undetermined. The V gene lost 0 bases and the J gene lost 1 base, with 10 bases spanning the gap. This CDR3 has 15 amino acids. CDR1 and CDR2 (germline): SGDLS, YYNGEE. CDR3 region: CASSVAGGPNTEAFF. CDR3 nucleotides: TGTGCCAGCAGCGTAGCCGGAGGACCGAACACTGAAGCTTTCTTT.

The V and J genes are TRBV5-1 and TRBJ2-6; no definite D call. V was cut by 4 bases and J by 0 bases, with 8 bases left in between. The CDR3 runs 15 residues. The germline V gene encodes CDR1 SGHRS and CDR2 YFSETQ. The CDR3 DNA is TGCGCCAGCAGCCCCGACTTCTCTGGGGCCAACGTCCTGACTTTC. Amino acid sequence: CASSPDFSGANVLTF.

This clone appeared a single time. The gene calls are TRBV5-6 and TRBJ2-5, with 7 bases fitting TRBD2. The germline V gene has CDR1 SGHDT and CDR2 YYEEEE. Unmatched junction bases numbered 2, after V lost 0 bases and J lost 3 bases. CDR3 length: 14 residues. CDR3 DNA sequence: TGTGCCAGCAGCTTGGTGCTAGCGGAAGAGACCCAGTACTTC. It is translated as CASSLVLAEETQYF.

The genes are TRBV19 and TRBJ2-7; no reliable D call. CDR1 is LNHDA, CDR2 SQIVND, per germline (reference sequence). Trimming left V 4 bases short and J 1 base short, with 11 bases between. The CDR3 has 14 residues. CDR3 loop: CASSKEMASYEQYF. CDR3 DNA: TGTGCCAGTAGTAAGGAGATGGCGTCCTACGAGCAGTACTTC. Full variable domain (missing parts from reference TRBV19 and TRBJ2-7): DGGITQSPKYLFRKEGQNVTLSCEQNLNHDAMYWYRQDPGQGLRLIYYSQIVNDFQKGDIAEGYSVSREKKESFPLTVTSAQKNPTAFYLCASSKEMASYEQYFGPGTRLTVT.

This clone was detected only once. The chain links TRBV4-1 to TRBJ2-5; D is ambiguous. Germline values: CDR1 MGHRA, CDR2 YSYEKL. Deletions cut 1 base from V and 5 bases from J, with 8 bases between. This CDR3 is built from 13 residues. The CDR3 coding sequence is TGCGCCAGCAGCCAAGTTAGGTTGGAGACCCAGTACTTC. Translation: CASSQVRLETQYF.

The rearrangement joins TRBV6-1 to TRBJ1-6; no definite D call. CDR1 is MNHNS, CDR2 SASEGT, per germline. The CDR3 contains 11 residues. V lost 2 bases and J lost 10, with 3 bases in between. The CDR3 DNA sequence: TGTGCCAGCAGTGAACGATCACCCCTCCACTTT. The encoded protein is CASSERSPLHF.

The V call is TRBV10-3, the J call TRBJ1-2, with D tentatively TRBD1 (5 bases). Germline V CDR1 and CDR2: ENHRY, SYGVKD. The CDR3 is 12 residues long. The V end was cut by 11 bases, the J end by 1 base, with 11 bases between. The CDR3 protein is CAGGTGNYGYTF. DNA for the CDR3: TGTGCCGGTGGGACTGGTAACTATGGCTACACCTTC.

This CDR3 is CSYRRYGYTF. The CDR3 DNA sequence: TGCAGCTACCGGCGGTATGGCTACACCTTC. J is TRBJ1-2 and V is TRBV20-1, with D uncertain. Germline values: CDR1 DFQATT, CDR2 SNEGSKA (reference sequence). This CDR3 contains 10 residues.

The V gene is TRBV7-2, the J gene TRBJ1-1; D not resolved. This CDR3 contains 12 residues. Trimming removed 1 base from V and 4 bases from J, with 4 bases in between. CDR1 is SGHTA, CDR2 FQGNSA, per germline. The CDR3 coding sequence is TGTGCCAGCAGCTTAGTGACCACTGAAGCTTTCTTT. As protein: CASSLVTTEAFF.

CDR3 bases: TGTGCCAGCAGTTCGGGGGGGGAGGGCTACAATGAGCAGTTCTTC. This encodes CASSSGGEGYNEQFF. The gene calls are TRBV28 and TRBJ2-1, with 8 bases aligning to TRBD2. V trimming: 4 bases; J trimming: 3 bases; junction bases outside the gene matches: 5. The CDR3 length is 15 residues. Germline CDR1 reads MDHEN; CDR2 reads SYDVKM.

In its sample, this clone was seen a few times. This sequence joins TRBV2 and TRBJ2-5; possible D gene TRBD1, 5 bases. CDR1 and CDR2 (germline): SNHLY, FYNNEI. Trimming removed 6 bases from V and 5 bases from J, with 10 bases in between. There are 12 residues in the CDR3. CDR3 sequence: CASRGAQETQYF. CDR3 nucleotides: TGTGCCAGCAGAGGGGCGCAGGAGACCCAGTACTTC.

The CDR3 protein is CASRYGRGLAGVTGELFF. The DNA of the CDR3 is TGTGCCAGTAGATATGGGAGAGGACTAGCGGGAGTGACCGGGGAGCTGTTTTTT. This sequence joins TRBV19 and TRBJ2-2, with 13 positions matching TRBD2. The CDR3 runs 18 residues. With 6 bases clipped from V and 5 bases from J, the junction kept 12 bases outside the gene matches. Looked up from germline, CDR1 is LNHDA and CDR2 is SQIVND (reference sequence). Filled out from reference TRBV19 and TRBJ2-2, the complete variable domain reads DGGITQSPKYLFRKEGQNVTLSCEQNLNHDAMYWYRQDPGQGLRLIYYSQIVNDFQKGDIAEGYSVSREKKESFPLTVTSAQKNPTAFYLCASRYGRGLAGVTGELFFGEGSRLTVL.

The CDR3 region has the DNA TGTGCCAGCAGCTTGGAGACGGGCACCGGGGAGCTGTTTTTT. Protein: CASSLETGTGELFF. This chain links TRBV5-4 with TRBJ2-2; no clear D gene. V was cut by 0 bases and J by 4 bases, with 7 bases left in between. This CDR3 has 14 amino acids. The germline V gene encodes CDR1 SGHNT and CDR2 YYREEE (reference sequence).

This clone occurred once. The junction shows a germline mismatch at one end, possibly a read error. Other DNA sequences in the sample encode the same CDR3. The genes are TRBV5-1 and TRBJ1-5; D is uncertain. The germline gives CDR1 SGHRS, CDR2 YFSETQ. The length of the CDR3 is 13 residues. CDR3 loop: CASSNDGNQPQHF. Written as DNA, the CDR3 is TGCGCCAGCAGCAACGACGGCAATCAGCCCCAACATTTT.

The chain links TRBV7-2 to TRBJ2-3; TRBD2 might be the D (6 bases). Germline values: CDR1 SGHTA, CDR2 FQGNSA. This CDR3 spans 13 amino acids. V gave up 6 bases and J gave up 4 bases, with 11 bases separating them. The CDR3 sequence: CASSQTRADTQYF. For the CDR3, the DNA is TGTGCCAGCAGTCAGACTAGGGCAGATACGCAGTATTTT.

The rearrangement uses TRBV5-4 and TRBJ2-2; TRBD1 agrees at 9 bases. Germline assignment: CDR1 SGHNT and CDR2 YYREEE (reference sequence). This CDR3 is built from 17 residues. V was clipped by 0 bases and J by 0 bases; unmatched bases: 3. CDR3 in DNA: TGTGCCAGCAGCTTGGGCCGGGACAGGGCGAACACCGGGGAGCTGTTTTTT. Its translation is CASSLGRDRANTGELFF.